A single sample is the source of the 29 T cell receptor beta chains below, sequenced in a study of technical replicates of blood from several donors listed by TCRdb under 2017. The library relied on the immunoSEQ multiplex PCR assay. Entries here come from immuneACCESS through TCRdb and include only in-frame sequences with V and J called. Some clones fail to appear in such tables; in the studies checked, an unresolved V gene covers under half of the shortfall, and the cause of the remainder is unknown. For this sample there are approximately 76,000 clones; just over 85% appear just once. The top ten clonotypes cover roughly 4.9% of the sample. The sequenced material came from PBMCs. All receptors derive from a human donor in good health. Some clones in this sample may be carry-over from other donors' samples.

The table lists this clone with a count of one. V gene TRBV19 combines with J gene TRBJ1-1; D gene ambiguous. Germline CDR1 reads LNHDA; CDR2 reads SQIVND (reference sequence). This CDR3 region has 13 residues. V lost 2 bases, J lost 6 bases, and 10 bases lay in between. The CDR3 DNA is TGTGCCAGTAGTATACTCCTATCTGCTGAAGCTTTCTTT. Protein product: CASSILLSAEAFF.

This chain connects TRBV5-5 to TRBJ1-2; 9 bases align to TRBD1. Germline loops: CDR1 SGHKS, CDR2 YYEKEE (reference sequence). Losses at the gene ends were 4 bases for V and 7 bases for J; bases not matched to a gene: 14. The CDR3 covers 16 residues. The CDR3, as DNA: TGTGCCAGCAGCATGGGACAGGGCCAGCTACGGGGTGGCTACACCTTC. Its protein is CASSMGQGQLRGGYTF. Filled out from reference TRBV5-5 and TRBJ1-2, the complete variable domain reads DAGVTQSPTHLIKTRGQQVTLRCSPISGHKSVSWYQQVLGQGPQFIFQYYEKEERGRGNFPDRFSARQFPNYSSELNVNALLLGDSALYLCASSMGQGQLRGGYTFGSGTRLTVV.

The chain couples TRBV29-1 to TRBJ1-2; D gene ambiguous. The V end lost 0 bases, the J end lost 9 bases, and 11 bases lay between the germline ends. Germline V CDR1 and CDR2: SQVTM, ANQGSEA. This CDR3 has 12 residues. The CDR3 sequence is CSVEDSGVRYTF. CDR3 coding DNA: TGCAGCGTTGAAGATAGCGGGGTACGCTACACCTTC.

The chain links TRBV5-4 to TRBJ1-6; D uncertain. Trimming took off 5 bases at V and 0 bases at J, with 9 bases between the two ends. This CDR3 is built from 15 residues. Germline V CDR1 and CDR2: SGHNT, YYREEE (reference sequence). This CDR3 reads CASSTYSSYNSPLHF. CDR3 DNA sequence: TGTGCCAGCAGTACCTATAGCTCCTATAATTCACCCCTCCACTTT.

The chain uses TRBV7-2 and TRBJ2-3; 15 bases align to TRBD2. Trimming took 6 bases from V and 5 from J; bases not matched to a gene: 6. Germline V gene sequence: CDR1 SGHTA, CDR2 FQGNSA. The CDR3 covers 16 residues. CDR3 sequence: CASSKGLAGGEDTQYF. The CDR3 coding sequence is TGTGCCAGCAGTAAGGGACTAGCGGGAGGAGAAGATACGCAGTATTTT.

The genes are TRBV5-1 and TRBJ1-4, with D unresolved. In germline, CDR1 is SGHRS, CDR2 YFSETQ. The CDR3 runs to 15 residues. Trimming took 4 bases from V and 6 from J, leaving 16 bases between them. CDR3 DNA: TGCGCCAGCAGCCCCGCCGGTGCCGCGGATGAAAAACTGTTTTTT. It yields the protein CASSPAGAADEKLFF.

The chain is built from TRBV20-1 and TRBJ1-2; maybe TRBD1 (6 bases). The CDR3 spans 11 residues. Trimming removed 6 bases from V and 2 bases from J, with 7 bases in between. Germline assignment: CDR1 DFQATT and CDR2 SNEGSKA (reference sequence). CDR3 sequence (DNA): TGCAGTGCGACAGGAAACTATGGCTACACCTTC. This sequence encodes CSATGNYGYTF.

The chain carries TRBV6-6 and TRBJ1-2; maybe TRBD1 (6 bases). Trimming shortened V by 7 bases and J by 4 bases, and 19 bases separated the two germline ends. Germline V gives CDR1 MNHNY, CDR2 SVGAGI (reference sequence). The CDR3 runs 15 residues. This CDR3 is CASIPGGGARYGYTF. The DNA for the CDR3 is TGTGCCAGCATTCCCGGGGGGGGCGCCCGCTATGGCTACACCTTC.

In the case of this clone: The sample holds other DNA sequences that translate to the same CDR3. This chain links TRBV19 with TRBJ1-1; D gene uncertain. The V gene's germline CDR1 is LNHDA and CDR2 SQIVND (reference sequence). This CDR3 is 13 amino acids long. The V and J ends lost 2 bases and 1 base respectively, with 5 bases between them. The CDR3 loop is CASSIRENTEAFF. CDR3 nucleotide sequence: TGTGCCAGTAGTATACGGGAGAACACTGAAGCTTTCTTT.

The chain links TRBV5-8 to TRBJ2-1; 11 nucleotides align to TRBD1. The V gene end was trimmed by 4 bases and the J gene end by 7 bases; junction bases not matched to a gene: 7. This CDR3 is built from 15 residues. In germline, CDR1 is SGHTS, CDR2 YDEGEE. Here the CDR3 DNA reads TGTGCCAGCAGCCCCGGGACAGGGGGTCTGAATGAGCAGTTCTTC. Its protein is CASSPGTGGLNEQFF.

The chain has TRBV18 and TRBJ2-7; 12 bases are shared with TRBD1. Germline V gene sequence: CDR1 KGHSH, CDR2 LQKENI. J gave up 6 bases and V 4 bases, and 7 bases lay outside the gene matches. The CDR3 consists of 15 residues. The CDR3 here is CASSQQPGQGAEQYF. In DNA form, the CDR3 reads TGTGCCAGCTCACAACAACCGGGACAGGGGGCCGAGCAGTACTTC.

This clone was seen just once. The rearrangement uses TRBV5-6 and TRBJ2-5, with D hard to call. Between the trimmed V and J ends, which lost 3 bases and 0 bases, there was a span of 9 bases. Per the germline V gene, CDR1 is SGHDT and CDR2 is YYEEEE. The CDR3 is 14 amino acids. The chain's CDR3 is CASSSESYQETQYF. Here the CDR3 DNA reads TGTGCCAGCAGCTCCGAGTCTTACCAAGAGACCCAGTACTTC.

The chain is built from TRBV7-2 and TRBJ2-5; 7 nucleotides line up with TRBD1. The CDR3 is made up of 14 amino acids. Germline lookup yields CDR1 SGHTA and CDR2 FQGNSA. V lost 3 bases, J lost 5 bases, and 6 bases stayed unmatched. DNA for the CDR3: TGTGCCAGCAGCTTTCTGGACAGGCTGGAGACCCAGTACTTC. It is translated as CASSFLDRLETQYF.

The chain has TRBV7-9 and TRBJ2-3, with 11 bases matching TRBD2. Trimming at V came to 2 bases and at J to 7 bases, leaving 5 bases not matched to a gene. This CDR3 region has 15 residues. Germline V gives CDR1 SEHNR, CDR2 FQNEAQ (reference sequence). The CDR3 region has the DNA TGTGCCAGCAGCTTATCGACTAGCGGGACAAATACGCAGTATTTT. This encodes CASSLSTSGTNTQYF.

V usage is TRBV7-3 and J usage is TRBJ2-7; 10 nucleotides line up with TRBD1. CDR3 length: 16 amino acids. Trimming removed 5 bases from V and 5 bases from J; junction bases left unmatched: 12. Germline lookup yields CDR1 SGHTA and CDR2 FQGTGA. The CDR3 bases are TGTGCCAGCAGCCCACAATCCGGGACAGGGGTCCACGAGCAGTACTTC. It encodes CASSPQSGTGVHEQYF.

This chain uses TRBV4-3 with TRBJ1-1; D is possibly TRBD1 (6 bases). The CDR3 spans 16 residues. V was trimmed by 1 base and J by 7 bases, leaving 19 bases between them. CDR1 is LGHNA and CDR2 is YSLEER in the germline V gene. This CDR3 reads CASSQAPQTGNVEAFF. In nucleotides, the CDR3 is TGCGCCAGCAGCCAAGCGCCTCAAACAGGGAATGTTGAAGCTTTCTTT.

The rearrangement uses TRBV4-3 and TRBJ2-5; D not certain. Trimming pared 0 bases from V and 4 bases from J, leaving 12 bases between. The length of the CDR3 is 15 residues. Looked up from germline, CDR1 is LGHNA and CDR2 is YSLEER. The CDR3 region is CASSQDAVNAETQYF. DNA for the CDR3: TGCGCCAGCAGCCAAGATGCAGTAAATGCAGAGACCCAGTACTTC.

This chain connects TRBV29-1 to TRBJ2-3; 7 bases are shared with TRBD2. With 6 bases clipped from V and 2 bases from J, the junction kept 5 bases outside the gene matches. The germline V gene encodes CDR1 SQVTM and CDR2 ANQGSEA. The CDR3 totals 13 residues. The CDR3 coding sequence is TGCAGCGTCCTAGCGGAAGTCACAGATACGCAGTATTTT. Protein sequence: CSVLAEVTDTQYF.

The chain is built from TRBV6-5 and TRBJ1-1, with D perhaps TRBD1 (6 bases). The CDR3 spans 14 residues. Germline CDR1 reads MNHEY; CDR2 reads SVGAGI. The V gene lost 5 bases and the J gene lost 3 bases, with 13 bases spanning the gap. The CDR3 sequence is CASSVRDTDTEAFF. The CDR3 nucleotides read TGTGCCAGCAGTGTCCGGGACACCGACACTGAAGCTTTCTTT.

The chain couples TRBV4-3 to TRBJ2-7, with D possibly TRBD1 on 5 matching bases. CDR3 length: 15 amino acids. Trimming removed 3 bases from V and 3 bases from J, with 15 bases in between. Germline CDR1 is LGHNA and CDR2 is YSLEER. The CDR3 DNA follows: TGCGCCAGCAGCCAGCTGGGGCAAAGTAACTACGAGCAGTACTTC. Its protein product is CASSQLGQSNYEQYF.

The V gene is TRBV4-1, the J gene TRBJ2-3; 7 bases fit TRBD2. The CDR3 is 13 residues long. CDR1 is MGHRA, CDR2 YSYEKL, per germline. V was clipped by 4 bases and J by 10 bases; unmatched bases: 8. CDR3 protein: CASSLTAGYPQYF. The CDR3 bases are TGCGCCAGCAGCCTTACAGCGGGGTATCCGCAGTATTTT.

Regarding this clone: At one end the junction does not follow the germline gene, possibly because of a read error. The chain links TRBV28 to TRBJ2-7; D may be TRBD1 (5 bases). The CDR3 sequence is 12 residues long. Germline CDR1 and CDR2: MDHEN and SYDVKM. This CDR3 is CASNGAGYEQYF. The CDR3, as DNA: TGCGCCAGCAATGGGGCCGGCTACGAGCAGTACTTC.

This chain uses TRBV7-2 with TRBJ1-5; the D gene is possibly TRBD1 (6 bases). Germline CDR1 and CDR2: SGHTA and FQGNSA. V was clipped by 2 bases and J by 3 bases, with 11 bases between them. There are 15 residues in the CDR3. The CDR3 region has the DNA TGTGCCAGCAGCTTAAGGGCAGGGGACAATCAGCCCCAGCATTTT. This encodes CASSLRAGDNQPQHF.

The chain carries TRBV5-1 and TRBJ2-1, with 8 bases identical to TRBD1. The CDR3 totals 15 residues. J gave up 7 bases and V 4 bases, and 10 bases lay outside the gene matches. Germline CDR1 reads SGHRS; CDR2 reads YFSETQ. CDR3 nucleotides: TGCGCCAGCAGCCCCGGGACAGGCCGTCGGAATGAGCAGTTCTTC. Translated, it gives CASSPGTGRRNEQFF.

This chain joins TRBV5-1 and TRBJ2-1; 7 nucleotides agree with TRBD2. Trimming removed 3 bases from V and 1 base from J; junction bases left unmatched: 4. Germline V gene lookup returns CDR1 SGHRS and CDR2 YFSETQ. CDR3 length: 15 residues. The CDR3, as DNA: TGCGCCAGCAGCTACTTGGGACTATCCTACAATGAGCAGTTCTTC. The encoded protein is CASSYLGLSYNEQFF.

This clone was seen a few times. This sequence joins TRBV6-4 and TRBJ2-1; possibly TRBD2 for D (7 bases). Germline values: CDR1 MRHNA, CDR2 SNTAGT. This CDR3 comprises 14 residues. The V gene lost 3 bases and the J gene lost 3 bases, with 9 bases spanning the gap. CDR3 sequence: CASSEGGDYNEQFF. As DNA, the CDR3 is TGTGCCAGCAGTGAAGGGGGGGACTACAATGAGCAGTTCTTC.

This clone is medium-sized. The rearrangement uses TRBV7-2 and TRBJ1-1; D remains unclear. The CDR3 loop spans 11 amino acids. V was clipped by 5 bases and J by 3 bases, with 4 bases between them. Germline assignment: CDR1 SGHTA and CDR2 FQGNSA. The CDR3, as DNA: TGTGCCAGCAGCCTTCACACTGAAGCTTTCTTT. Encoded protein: CASSLHTEAFF.

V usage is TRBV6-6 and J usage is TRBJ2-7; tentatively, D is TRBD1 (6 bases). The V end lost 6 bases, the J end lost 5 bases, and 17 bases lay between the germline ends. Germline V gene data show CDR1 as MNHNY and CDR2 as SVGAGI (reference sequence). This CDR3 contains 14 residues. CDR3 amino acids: CASSDRDTFHEQYF. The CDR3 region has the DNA TGTGCCAGCAGCGACCGGGACACTTTCCACGAGCAGTACTTC.

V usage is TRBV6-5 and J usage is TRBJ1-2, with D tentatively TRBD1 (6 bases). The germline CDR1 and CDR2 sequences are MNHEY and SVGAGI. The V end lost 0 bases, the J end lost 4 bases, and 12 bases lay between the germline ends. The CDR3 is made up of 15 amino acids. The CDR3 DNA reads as TGTGCCAGCAGTTACTCGGCGACAGGATTCTATGGCTACACCTTC. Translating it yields CASSYSATGFYGYTF.